This passage covers 17 T cell receptor beta chains from one sample sequenced in a study of glioma-infiltrating T cells after dendritic cell vaccination (dated by TCRdb to the mid-2010s). Library preparation employed the immunoSEQ multiplex PCR assay. TCRdb took this table from immuneACCESS and kept in-frame rearrangements with V and J called. Such tables lack part of the clones; where checked against another copy, unresolved V genes explain under half of the gap, and the rest is unexplained. Here the sample has around 32,000 clones; more than 85% occur a single time. Clones ranked in the top ten supply around 2.2% of the sample. The specimen was blood, collected before dendritic cell vaccination. All receptors derive from a human donor with glioblastoma.

The chain carries TRBV30 and TRBJ1-1; possible D gene TRBD1, 6 bases. The CDR3 contains 13 residues. V dropped 4 bases and J dropped 5 bases, with 14 bases sitting between them. Germline V gene data show CDR1 as GTSNPN and CDR2 as SVGIG (reference sequence). The CDR3 DNA sequence: TGTGCCTGGACCCTATTGAGGGGGACTGAAGCTTTCTTT. Protein product: CAWTLLRGTEAFF.

The CDR3 reads CASGSGTSSGELFF. In DNA form, the CDR3 reads TGTGCCAGTGGTTCCGGGACTAGCTCCGGGGAGCTGTTTTTT. The chain couples TRBV6-1 to TRBJ2-2, with 9 bases fitting TRBD2. This CDR3 is 14 amino acids long. J lost 6 bases, V lost 9 bases, and 8 bases had no gene match. Germline V gives CDR1 MNHNS, CDR2 SASEGT.

The chain has TRBV18 and TRBJ2-3; possible D gene TRBD1, 6 bases. Germline lookup yields CDR1 KGHSH and CDR2 LQKENI. The ends were cut back, 6 bases at V and 2 bases at J, with 15 bases in the middle. The CDR3 consists of 15 residues. CDR3 sequence reads: CASSQQGQFTDTQYF. CDR3 DNA sequence: TGTGCCAGCTCTCAACAGGGCCAATTCACAGATACGCAGTATTTT.

The rearrangement uses TRBV5-1 and TRBJ2-1; D is unclear. Germline values: CDR1 SGHRS, CDR2 YFSETQ. The CDR3 extends over 12 amino acids. The V end lost 7 bases, the J end lost 10 bases, and 15 bases lay between the germline ends. The CDR3 region is CASALSGGEQFF. DNA for the CDR3: TGCGCCAGCGCCTTGTCTGGCGGAGAGCAGTTCTTC.

The rearrangement joins TRBV5-1 to TRBJ2-3; the D gene is possibly TRBD1 (5 bases). Trimming left V 2 bases short and J 3 bases short, with 16 bases between. The CDR3 is made up of 16 amino acids. The germline gives CDR1 SGHRS, CDR2 YFSETQ. Here the CDR3 DNA reads TGCGCCAGCAGCTTCTCCACAAGGGGTGGAACAGATACGCAGTATTTT. It translates to CASSFSTRGGTDTQYF.

A few counts support this clone. V and J are TRBV5-1 and TRBJ1-1, with 7 bases identical to TRBD1. There are 15 residues in the CDR3. V dropped 4 bases and J dropped 3; count of bases not matched to a gene: 9. Germline V gene sequence: CDR1 SGHRS, CDR2 YFSETQ. Here the CDR3 reads CASSADRAVYTEAFF. DNA of the CDR3: TGCGCCAGCAGCGCTGACAGGGCCGTTTACACTGAAGCTTTCTTT.

The chain employs TRBV6-1 and TRBJ2-1; TRBD2 matches at 9 bases. In germline, CDR1 is MNHNS, CDR2 SASEGT. V was pared by 4 bases and J by 7 bases, with 5 bases of the junction left unmatched. The CDR3 runs 14 residues. The CDR3 DNA reads TGTGCCAGCAGTGTTGAGCGGGGGGTGAATGAGCAGTTCTTC. It yields the protein CASSVERGVNEQFF.

The genes are TRBV5-8 and TRBJ2-7; tentative D call: TRBD2 (6 bases). Germline CDR1 and CDR2: SGHTS and YDEGEE. V was pared by 1 base and J by 4 bases, with 15 bases between. This CDR3 comprises 15 residues. CDR3 region: CASSLRRSGTYEQYF. The DNA of the CDR3 is TGTGCCAGCAGCTTGAGGCGTTCAGGGACTTACGAGCAGTACTTC.

J is TRBJ1-1 and V is TRBV27, with D possibly matching TRBD1 (5 bases). The V gene's germline CDR1 is MNHEY and CDR2 SMNVEV (reference sequence). The CDR3 is made up of 14 amino acids. Trimming left V 6 bases short and J 1 base short, with 12 bases between. Here the CDR3 DNA reads TGTGCCAGCAGCCCTCTTGACAGGAACACTGAAGCTTTCTTT. This encodes CASSPLDRNTEAFF.

The chain is built from TRBV4-1 and TRBJ1-1, with D possibly being TRBD1 (5 bases). The CDR3 covers 14 residues. Germline V gene data show CDR1 as MGHRA and CDR2 as YSYEKL. V was pared by 6 bases and J by 4 bases, with 15 bases between. The CDR3 nucleotides read TGCGCCAGCAGACAACCCGGCGGGGGCACTGAAGCTTTCTTT. Translating it yields CASRQPGGGTEAFF.

V usage is TRBV6-1 and J usage is TRBJ1-1; D unresolved. The CDR3 spans 12 residues. The V gene lost 1 base and the J gene lost 6 bases, with 6 bases spanning the gap. Germline CDR1 and CDR2: MNHNS and SASEGT. The CDR3 coding sequence is TGTGCCAGCAGTGAAGGGTCGGCTGAAGCTTTCTTT. Encoded protein: CASSEGSAEAFF.

CDR3 bases: TGTGCCAGCAGTGAGCAGGGTGCTGGAAACACCATATATTTT. Translating it yields CASSEQGAGNTIYF. J is TRBJ1-3 and V is TRBV2; D is perhaps TRBD1 (5 bases). The V end lost 3 bases, the J end lost 2 bases, and 8 bases lay between the germline ends. The CDR3 loop spans 14 amino acids. Germline loops: CDR1 SNHLY, CDR2 FYNNEI.

The J gene is TRBJ2-1, the V gene TRBV7-9, with TRBD2 identical over 9 bases. Germline values: CDR1 SEHNR, CDR2 FQNEAQ (reference sequence). The CDR3 runs 15 residues. V lost 7 bases, J lost 5 bases, and 9 bases stayed unmatched. The CDR3 reads CASTPPGLADNEQFF. In DNA form, the CDR3 reads TGTGCCAGCACCCCCCCGGGACTAGCCGACAATGAGCAGTTCTTC.

This rearrangement joins TRBV29-1 to TRBJ2-3; 7 bases align to TRBD1. The CDR3 extends over 11 amino acids. Looked up from germline, CDR1 is SQVTM and CDR2 is ANQGSEA. The ends lost 7 bases at V and 6 bases at J; junction bases unmatched: 4. Here the CDR3 reads CSAPRGDTQYF. CDR3 in DNA: TGCAGCGCGCCCAGGGGGGATACGCAGTATTTT.

This clone was counted a single time. V is TRBV27 and J is TRBJ2-2; the D gene is possibly TRBD1 (9 bases). CDR3 length equals 17 residues. The V and J ends lost 10 bases and 4 bases respectively, with 25 bases between them. The germline V gene has CDR1 MNHEY and CDR2 SMNVEV (reference sequence). CDR3 sequence (DNA): TGTGCCACTCACAGGGGGCGAGGACTAGCCGTCACCGGGGAGCTGTTTTTT. Amino acids: CATHRGRGLAVTGELFF.

The rearrangement links TRBV5-4 to TRBJ1-1; a possible D gene is TRBD1 (5 bases). Germline V gene sequence: CDR1 SGHNT, CDR2 YYREEE (reference sequence). Trimming removed 4 bases from V and 3 bases from J, with 13 bases in between. The CDR3 consists of 14 residues. The CDR3, as DNA: TGTGCCAGCAGCCTTCGGGGGATGTACACTGAAGCTTTCTTT. Amino acid sequence: CASSLRGMYTEAFF.

The rearrangement links TRBV7-9 to TRBJ1-4, with D possibly being TRBD1 (5 bases). The CDR3 spans 17 residues. Germline V gene lookup returns CDR1 SEHNR and CDR2 FQNEAQ (reference sequence). Between the trimmed V and J ends, which lost 0 bases and 5 bases, there was a span of 16 bases. For the CDR3, the DNA is TGTGCCAGCAGCTTAGCCATCATGGGGCAGAAGAATGAAAAACTGTTTTTT. This gives the protein CASSLAIMGQKNEKLFF.